Described below is a single TCR beta chain sequence and its context. As yet, its antigen is unknown. One junction end disagrees with the germline gene, perhaps due to a read error. These data are taken from a study of cytomegalovirus exposure and HLA in healthy donors. Study conclusions and caveats: 87-base-pair reads could not separate some V segments, including TRBV6-2 and TRBV6-3.

PCR amplification relied on 60 Vbeta primers (plus 13 Jbeta primers). Original methodology: Later analysis identified tens of millions of unique TCR beta chains, some 10 million shared. Libraries were prepared by immunoSEQ multiplex PCR; TCRdb keeps only in-frame clonotypes and omits some of them. V, J and clone size are those of that table, while D and trimming were read from the DNA. This sample carries 150,000 to 200,000 clones, roughly 76% of them seen once, and the ten largest clones take 6.3%. This CDR3 has 13 amino acids. The germline CDR1 and CDR2 sequences are SSHAT and FNYEAQ (reference sequence).

V usage is TRBV7-7 and J usage is TRBJ1-5, with a tentative D call TRBD1 (6 bases). The sequenced material came from PBMCs. This receptor was taken from a man aged 40-49 years in good health and CMV-seropositive. The CDR3 sequence: CASSLDRSQPQHF. The CDR3 coding sequence is TGTGCTAGCAGCTTAGACAGGTCTCAGCCCCAGCATTTT.